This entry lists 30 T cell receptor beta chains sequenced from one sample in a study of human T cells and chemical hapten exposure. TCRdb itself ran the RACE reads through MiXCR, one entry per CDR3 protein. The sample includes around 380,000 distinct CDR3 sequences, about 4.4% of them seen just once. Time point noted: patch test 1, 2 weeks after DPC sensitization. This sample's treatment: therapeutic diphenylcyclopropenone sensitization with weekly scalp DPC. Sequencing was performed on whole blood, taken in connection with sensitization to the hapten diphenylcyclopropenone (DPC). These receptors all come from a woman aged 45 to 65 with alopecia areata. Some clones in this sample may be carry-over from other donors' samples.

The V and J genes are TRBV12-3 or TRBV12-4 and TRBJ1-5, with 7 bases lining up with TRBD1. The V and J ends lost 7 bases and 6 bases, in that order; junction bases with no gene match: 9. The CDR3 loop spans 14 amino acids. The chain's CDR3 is CASTKGQAGQPQHF. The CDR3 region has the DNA TGTGCCAGCACTAAAGGACAGGCGGGTCAGCCCCAGCATTTT.

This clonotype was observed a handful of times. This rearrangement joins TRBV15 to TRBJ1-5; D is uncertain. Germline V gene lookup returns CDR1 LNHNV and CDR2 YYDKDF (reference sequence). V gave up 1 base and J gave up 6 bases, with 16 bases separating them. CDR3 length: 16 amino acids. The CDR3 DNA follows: TGTGCCACCAGCAGAGGATACGGGGATCCATCTCAGCCCCAGCATTTT. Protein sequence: CATSRGYGDPSQPQHF. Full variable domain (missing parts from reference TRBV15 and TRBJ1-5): DAMVIQNPRYQVTQFGKPVTLSCSQTLNHNVMYWYQQKSSQAPKLLFHYYDKDFNNEADTPDNFQSRRPNTSFCFLDIRSPGLGDTAMYLCATSRGYGDPSQPQHFGDGTRLSIL.

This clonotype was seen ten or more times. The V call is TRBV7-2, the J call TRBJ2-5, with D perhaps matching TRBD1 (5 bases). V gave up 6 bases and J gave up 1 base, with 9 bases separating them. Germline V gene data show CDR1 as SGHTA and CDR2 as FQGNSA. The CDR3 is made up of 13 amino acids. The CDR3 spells CASRETVQETQYF. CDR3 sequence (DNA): TGTGCCAGCAGGGAGACAGTCCAAGAGACCCAGTACTTC.

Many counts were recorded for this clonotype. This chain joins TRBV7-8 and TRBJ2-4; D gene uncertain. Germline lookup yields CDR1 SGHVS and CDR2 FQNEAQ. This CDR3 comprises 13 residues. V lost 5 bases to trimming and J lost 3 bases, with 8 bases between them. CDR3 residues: CASSTTSKNIQYF. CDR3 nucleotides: TGTGCCAGCAGCACGACAAGCAAAAACATTCAGTACTTC.

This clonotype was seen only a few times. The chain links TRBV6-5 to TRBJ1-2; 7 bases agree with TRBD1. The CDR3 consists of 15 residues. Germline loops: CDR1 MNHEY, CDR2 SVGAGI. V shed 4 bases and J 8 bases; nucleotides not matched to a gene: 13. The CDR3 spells CASSSEARGAPGYTF. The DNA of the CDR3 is TGTGCCAGCAGTTCCGAGGCCAGGGGGGCGCCCGGCTACACCTTC.

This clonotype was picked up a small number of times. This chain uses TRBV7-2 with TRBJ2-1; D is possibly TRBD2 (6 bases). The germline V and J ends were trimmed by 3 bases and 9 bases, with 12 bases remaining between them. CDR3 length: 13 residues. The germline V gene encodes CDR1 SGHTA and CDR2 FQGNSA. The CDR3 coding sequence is TGTGCCAGCAGCTTCCGGGACTTCGGTGAGCAGTTCTTC. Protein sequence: CASSFRDFGEQFF.

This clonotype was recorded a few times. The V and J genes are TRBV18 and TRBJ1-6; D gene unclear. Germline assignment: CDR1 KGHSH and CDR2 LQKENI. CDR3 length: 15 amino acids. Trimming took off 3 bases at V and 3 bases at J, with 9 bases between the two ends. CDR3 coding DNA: TGTGCCAGCTCACCGGTGAATAACTATAATTCACCCCTCCACTTT. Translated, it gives CASSPVNNYNSPLHF.

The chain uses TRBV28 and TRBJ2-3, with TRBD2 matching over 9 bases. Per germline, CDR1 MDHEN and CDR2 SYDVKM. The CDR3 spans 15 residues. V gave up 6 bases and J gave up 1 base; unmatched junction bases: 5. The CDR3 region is CASRTRTSGTDTQYF. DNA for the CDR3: TGTGCCAGCAGAACAAGGACTAGCGGCACAGATACGCAGTATTTT.

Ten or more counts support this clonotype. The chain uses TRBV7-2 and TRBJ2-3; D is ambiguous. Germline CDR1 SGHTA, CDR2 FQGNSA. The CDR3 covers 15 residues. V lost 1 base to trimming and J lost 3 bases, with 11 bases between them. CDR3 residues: CASSLGRFETDTQYF. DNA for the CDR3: TGTGCCAGCAGCTTAGGTCGGTTTGAGACAGATACGCAGTATTTT.

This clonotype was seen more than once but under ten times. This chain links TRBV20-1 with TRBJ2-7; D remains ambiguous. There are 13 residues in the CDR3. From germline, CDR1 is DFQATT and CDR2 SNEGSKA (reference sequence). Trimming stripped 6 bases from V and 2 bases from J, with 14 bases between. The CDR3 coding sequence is TGCAGTGCCACTCGGCGAGCCGCCTACGAGCAGTACTTC. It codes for CSATRRAAYEQYF.

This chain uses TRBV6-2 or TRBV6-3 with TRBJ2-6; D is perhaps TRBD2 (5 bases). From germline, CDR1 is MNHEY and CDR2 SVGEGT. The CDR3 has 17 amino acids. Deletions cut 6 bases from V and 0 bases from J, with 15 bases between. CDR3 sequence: CASSPLRGFSGANVLTF. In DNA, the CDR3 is TGTGCCAGCAGCCCCCTCCGCGGGTTCTCTGGGGCCAACGTCCTGACTTTC.

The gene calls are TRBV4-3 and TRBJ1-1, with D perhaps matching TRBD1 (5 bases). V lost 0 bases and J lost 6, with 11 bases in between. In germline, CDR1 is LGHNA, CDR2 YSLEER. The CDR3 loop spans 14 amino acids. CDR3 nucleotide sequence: TGCGCCAGCAGCCAAGACCAGGGACGTCCTGAAGCTTTCTTT. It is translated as CASSQDQGRPEAFF.

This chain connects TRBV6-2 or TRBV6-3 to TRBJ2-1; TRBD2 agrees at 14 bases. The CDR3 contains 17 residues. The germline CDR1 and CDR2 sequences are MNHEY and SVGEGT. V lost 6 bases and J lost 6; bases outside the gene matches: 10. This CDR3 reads CASRGLAGARGSNEQFF. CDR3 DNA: TGTGCCAGCAGGGGACTAGCGGGAGCCCGGGGTAGCAATGAGCAGTTCTTC.

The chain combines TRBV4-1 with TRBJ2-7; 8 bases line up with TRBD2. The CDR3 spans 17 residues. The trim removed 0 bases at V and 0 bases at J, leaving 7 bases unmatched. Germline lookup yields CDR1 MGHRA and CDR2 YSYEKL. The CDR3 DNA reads TGCGCCAGCAGCCAAGAAGGAGGAAGCGGGAGCTCCTACGAGCAGTACTTC. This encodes CASSQEGGSGSSYEQYF.

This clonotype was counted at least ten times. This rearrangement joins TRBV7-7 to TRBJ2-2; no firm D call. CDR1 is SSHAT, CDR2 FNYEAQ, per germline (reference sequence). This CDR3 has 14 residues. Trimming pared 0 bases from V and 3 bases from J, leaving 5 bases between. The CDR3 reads CASSLALDTGELFF. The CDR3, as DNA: TGTGCCAGCAGCTTAGCACTTGACACCGGGGAGCTGTTTTTT.

This chain's CDR3 is CSARDPGEGPEAFF. In DNA form, the CDR3 reads TGCAGTGCTAGAGATCCCGGGGAGGGCCCTGAAGCTTTCTTT. The gene calls are TRBV20-1 and TRBJ1-1; D gene unclear. Between the trimmed V and J ends, which lost 0 bases and 6 bases, there was a span of 14 bases. The CDR3 covers 14 residues. Per germline, CDR1 DFQATT and CDR2 SNEGSKA (reference sequence).

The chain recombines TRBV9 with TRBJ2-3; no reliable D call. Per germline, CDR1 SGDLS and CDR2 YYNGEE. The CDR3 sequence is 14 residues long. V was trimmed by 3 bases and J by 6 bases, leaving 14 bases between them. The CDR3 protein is CASSGGWLGDTQYF. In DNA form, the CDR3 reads TGTGCCAGCAGCGGTGGTTGGTTGGGGGATACGCAGTATTTT.

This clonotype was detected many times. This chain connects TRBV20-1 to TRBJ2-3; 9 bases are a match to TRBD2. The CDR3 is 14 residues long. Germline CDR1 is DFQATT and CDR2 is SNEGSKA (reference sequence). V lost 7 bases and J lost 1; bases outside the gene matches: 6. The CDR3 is CSVELAGRTDTQYF. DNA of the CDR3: TGCAGTGTCGAACTAGCGGGCCGCACAGATACGCAGTATTTT.

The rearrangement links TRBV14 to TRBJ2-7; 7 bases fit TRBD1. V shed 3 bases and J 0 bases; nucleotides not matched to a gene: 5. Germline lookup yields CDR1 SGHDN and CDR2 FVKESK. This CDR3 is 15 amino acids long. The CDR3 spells CASSHDRVRSYEQYF. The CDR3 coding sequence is TGTGCCAGCAGCCACGACAGGGTTCGCTCCTACGAGCAGTACTTC. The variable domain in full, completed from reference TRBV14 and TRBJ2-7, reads EAGVTQFPSHSVIEKGQTVTLRCDPISGHDNLYWYRRVMGKEIKFLLHFVKESKQDESGMPNNRFLAERTGGTYSTLKVQPAELEDSGVYFCASSHDRVRSYEQYFGPGTRLTVT.

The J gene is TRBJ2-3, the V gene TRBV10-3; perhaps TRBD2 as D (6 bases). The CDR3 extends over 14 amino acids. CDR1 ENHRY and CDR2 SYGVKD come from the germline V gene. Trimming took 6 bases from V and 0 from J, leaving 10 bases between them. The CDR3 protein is CAIRLAPSTDTQYF. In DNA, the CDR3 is TGTGCCATCAGGCTAGCGCCCAGCACAGATACGCAGTATTTT.

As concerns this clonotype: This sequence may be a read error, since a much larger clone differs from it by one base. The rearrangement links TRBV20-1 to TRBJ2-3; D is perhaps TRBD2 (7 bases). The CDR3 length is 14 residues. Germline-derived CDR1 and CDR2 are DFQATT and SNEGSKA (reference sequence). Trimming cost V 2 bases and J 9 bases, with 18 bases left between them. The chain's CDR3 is CSARSGTNGETQYF. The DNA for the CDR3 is TGCAGTGCTAGAAGCGGGACAAACGGAGAAACGCAGTATTTT.

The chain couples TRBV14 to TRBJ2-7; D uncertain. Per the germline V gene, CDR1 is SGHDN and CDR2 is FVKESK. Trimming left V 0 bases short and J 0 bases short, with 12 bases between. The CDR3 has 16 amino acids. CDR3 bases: TGTGCCAGCAGCCAAGAAGGTCCGGGCTTCTCCTACGAGCAGTACTTC. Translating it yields CASSQEGPGFSYEQYF.

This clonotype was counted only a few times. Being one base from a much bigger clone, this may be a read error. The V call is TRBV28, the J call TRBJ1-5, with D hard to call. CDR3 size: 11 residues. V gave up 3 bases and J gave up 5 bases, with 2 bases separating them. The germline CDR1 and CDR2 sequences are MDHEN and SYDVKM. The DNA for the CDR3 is TGTGCCAGCAGTTTCGATCAGCCCCAGCATTTT. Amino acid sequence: CASSFDQPQHF.

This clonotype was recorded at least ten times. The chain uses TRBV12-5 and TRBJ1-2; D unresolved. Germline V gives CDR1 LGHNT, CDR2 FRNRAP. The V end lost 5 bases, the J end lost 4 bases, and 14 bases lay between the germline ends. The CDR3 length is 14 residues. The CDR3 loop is CASGPRSSGYGYTF. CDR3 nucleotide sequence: TGTGCTAGTGGTCCCCGTTCTTCGGGCTATGGCTACACCTTC.

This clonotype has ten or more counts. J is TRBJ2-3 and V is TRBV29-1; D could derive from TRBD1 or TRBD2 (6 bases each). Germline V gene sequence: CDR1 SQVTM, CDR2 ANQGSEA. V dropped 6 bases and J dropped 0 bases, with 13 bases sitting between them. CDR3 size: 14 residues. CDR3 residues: CSVVGGKSTDTQYF. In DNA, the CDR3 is TGCAGCGTCGTGGGGGGCAAGAGCACAGATACGCAGTATTTT.

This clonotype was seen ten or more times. The CDR3 here is CASSYPGTGSSSLFF. For the CDR3, the DNA is TGTGCCAGCAGTTACCCCGGGACAGGGTCTTCTTCCCTGTTTTTT. The chain couples TRBV6-6 to TRBJ1-4, with 9 positions matching TRBD1. Germline trimming cut 2 bases from V and 14 bases from J; bases unmatched to any gene: 12. The CDR3 extends over 15 amino acids. The germline gives CDR1 MNHNY, CDR2 SVGAGI (reference sequence).

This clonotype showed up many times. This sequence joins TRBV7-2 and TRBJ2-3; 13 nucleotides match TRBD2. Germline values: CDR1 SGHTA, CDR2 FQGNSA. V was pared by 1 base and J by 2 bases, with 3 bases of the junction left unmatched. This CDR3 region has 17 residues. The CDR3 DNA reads TGTGCCAGCAGCTTAGTGGGGACTAGCGGGACCACAGATACGCAGTATTTT. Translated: CASSLVGTSGTTDTQYF.

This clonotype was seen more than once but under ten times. In DNA, the CDR3 is TGCGCCAGCGGAGGGGGGGGGCCCCAGTTCTTC. Translating gives CASGGGGPQFF. This chain uses TRBV5-1 with TRBJ2-1; the D gene is possibly TRBD2 (7 bases). The germline gives CDR1 SGHRS, CDR2 YFSETQ. The ends were cut back, 7 bases at V and 13 bases at J, with 15 bases in the middle. This CDR3 is 11 amino acids long.

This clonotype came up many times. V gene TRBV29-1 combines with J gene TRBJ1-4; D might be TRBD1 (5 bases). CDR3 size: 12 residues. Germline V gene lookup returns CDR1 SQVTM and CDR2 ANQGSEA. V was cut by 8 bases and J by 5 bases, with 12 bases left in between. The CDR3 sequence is CSFMGGNEKLFF. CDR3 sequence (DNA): TGCAGCTTCATGGGGGGGAATGAAAAACTGTTTTTT.

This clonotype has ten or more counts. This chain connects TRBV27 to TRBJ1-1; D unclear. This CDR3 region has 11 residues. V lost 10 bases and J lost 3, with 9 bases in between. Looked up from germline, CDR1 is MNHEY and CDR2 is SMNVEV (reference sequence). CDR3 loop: CAKREDTEAFF. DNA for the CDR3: TGTGCCAAAAGAGAGGACACTGAAGCTTTCTTT.